One T cell receptor (beta chain) is described in this entry. V dropped 6 bases and J dropped 0 bases, with 15 bases sitting between them. Germline assignment: CDR1 KGHSH and CDR2 LQKENI. The CDR3 has 16 amino acids. These data come from a study of blood T cell repertoires in COVID-19. Study summary: T cells, B-cell-depleted T cells, or PBMCs provided the cDNA or gDNA that served as material.

Original processing methods: How many nucleated cells were present was estimated from reference gene primer amplification. The repertoire was sequenced with immunoSEQ multiplex PCR; TCRdb's copy has only in-frame clones and lacks some. That table supplies the V and J calls and clone size; D and trimming were determined from the DNA. The data hold 200,000 to 250,000 clones, with about 91% observed a single time. The chain employs TRBV18 and TRBJ2-1, with a tentative D call TRBD2 (7 bases). The TCR comes from a man aged 25-45 years with acute or convalescent COVID-19. Input material: peripheral blood. The CDR3 sequence: CASSKGGTSSYNEQFF. CDR3 coding DNA: TGTGCCAGCTCCAAGGGGGGGACAAGCTCCTACAATGAGCAGTTCTTC.